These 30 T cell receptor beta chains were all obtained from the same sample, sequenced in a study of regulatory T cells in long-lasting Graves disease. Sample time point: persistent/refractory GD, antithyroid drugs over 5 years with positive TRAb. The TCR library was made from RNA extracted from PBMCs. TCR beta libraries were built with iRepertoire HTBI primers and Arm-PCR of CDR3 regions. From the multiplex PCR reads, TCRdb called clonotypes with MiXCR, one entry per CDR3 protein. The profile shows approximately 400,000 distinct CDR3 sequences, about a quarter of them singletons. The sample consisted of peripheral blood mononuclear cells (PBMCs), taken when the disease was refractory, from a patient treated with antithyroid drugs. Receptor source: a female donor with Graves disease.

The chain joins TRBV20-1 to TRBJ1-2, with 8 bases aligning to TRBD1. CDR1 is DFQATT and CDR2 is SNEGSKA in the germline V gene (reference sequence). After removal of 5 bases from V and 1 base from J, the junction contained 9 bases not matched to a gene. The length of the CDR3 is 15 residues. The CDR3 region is CSAQQGAILNYGYTF. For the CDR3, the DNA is TGCAGTGCTCAGCAGGGGGCTATACTTAACTATGGCTACACCTTC.

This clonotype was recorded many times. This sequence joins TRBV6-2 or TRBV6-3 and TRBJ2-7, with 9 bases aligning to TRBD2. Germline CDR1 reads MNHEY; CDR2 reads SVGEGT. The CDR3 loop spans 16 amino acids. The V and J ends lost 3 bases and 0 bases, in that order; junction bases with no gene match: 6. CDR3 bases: TGTGCCAGCAGTTATGTAGCGGGAGACCCCTCCTACGAGCAGTACTTC. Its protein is CASSYVAGDPSYEQYF.

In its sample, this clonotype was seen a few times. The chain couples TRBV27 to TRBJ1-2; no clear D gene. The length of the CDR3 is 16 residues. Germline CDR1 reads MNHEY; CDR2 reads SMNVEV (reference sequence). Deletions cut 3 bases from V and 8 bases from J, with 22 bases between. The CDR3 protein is CASSFYYGFTQSGYTF. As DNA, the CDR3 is TGTGCCAGCAGTTTCTACTACGGTTTCACCCAGAGCGGCTACACCTTC.

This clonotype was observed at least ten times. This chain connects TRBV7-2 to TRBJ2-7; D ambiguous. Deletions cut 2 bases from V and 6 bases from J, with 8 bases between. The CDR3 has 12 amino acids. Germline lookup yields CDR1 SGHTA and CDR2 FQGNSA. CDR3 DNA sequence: TGTGCCAGCAGCTTAAGTCTAGGCGAGCAGTACTTC. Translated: CASSLSLGEQYF.

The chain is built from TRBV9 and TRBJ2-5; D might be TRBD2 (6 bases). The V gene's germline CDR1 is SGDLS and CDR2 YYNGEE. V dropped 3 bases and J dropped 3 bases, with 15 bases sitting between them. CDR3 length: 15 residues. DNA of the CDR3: TGTGCCAGCAGCGCATCGTGGACTACAAAAGAGACCCAGTACTTC. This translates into CASSASWTTKETQYF.

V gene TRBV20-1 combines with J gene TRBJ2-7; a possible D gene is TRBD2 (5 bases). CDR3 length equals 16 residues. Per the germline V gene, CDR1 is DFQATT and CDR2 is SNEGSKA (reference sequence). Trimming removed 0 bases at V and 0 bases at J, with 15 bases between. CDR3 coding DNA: TGCAGTGCTAGAGATCCGAGCGGTCTGAACTCCTACGAGCAGTACTTC. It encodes CSARDPSGLNSYEQYF.

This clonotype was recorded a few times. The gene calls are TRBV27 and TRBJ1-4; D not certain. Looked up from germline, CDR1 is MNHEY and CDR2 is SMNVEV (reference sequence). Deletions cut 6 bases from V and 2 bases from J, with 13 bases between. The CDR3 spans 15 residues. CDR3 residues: CASSPRAGTNEKLFF. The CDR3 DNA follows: TGTGCCAGCAGCCCCCGCGCGGGGACTAATGAAAAACTGTTTTTT.

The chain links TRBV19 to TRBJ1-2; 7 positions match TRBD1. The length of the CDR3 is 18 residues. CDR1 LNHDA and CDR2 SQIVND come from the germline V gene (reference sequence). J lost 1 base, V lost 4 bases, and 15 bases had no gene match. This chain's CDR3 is CASSKRQGSFWDNYGYTF. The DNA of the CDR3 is TGTGCCAGTAGTAAGCGACAGGGTTCATTTTGGGATAACTATGGCTACACCTTC.

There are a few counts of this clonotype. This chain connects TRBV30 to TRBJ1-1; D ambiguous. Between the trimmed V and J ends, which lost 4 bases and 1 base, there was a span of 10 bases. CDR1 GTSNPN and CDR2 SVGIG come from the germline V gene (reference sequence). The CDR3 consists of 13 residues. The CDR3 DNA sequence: TGTGCCTGGAATCCTACAGCGAACACTGAAGCTTTCTTT. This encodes CAWNPTANTEAFF.

The CDR3 loop is CASSQLPGDYGYTF. DNA of the CDR3: TGTGCCAGCAGCCAACTTCCCGGGGACTATGGCTACACCTTC. This chain links TRBV3-1 with TRBJ1-2; the D is unclear. V shed 2 bases and J shed 3 bases, with 10 bases lying between them. Looked up from germline, CDR1 is LGHDT and CDR2 is YNNKEL (reference sequence). The length of the CDR3 is 14 residues. The full variable domain, its missing parts supplied by reference TRBV3-1 and TRBJ1-2, is DTAVSQTPKYLVTQMGNDKSIKCEQNLGHDTMYWYKQDSKKFLKIMFSYNNKELIINETVPNRFSPKSPDKAHLNLHINSLELGDSAVYFCASSQLPGDYGYTFGSGTRLTVV.

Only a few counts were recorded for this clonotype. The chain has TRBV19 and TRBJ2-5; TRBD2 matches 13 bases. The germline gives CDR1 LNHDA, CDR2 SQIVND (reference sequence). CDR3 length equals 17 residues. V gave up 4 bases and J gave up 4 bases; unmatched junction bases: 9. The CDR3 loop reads CASSKGETSGRRETQYF. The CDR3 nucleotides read TGTGCCAGTAGTAAAGGCGAGACTAGCGGGAGGCGAGAGACCCAGTACTTC.

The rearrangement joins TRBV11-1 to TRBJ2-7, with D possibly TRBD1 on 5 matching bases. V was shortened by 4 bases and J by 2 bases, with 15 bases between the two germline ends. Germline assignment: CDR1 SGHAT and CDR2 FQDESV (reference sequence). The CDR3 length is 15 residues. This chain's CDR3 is CASSSFGAETYEQYF. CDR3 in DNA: TGTGCCAGCAGCTCCTTTGGGGCGGAAACCTACGAGCAGTACTTC.

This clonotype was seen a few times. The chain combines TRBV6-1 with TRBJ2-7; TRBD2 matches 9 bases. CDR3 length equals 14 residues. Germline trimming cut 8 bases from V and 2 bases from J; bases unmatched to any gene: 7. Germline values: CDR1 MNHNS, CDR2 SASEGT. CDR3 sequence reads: CASGALAGTYEQYF. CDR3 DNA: TGTGCCAGCGGCGCGCTAGCGGGAACCTACGAGCAGTACTTC.

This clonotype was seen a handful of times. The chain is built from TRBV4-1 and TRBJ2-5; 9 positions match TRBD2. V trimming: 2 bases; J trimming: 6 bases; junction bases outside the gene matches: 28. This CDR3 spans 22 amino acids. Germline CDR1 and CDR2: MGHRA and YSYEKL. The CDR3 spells CASSQRLAHRGGISGSEQTQYF. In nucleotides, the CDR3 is TGCGCCAGCAGCCAAAGGTTGGCTCACAGGGGAGGGATTAGCGGGAGTGAACAGACCCAGTACTTC.

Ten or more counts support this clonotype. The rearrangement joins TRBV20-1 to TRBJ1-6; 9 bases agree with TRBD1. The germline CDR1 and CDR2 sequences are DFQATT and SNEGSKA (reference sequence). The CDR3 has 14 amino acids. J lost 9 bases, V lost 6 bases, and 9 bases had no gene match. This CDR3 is CSAGVGQGGSPLHF. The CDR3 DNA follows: TGCAGTGCCGGTGTGGGACAGGGCGGTTCACCCCTCCACTTT.

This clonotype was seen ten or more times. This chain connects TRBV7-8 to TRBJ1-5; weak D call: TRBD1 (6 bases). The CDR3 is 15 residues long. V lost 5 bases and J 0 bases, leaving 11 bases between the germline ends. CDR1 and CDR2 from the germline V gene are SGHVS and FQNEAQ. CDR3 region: CASSLRGNSNQPQHF. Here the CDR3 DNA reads TGTGCCAGCAGCCTGAGGGGGAATAGCAATCAGCCCCAGCATTTT. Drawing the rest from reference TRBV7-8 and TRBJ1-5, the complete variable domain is GAGVSQSPRYKVAKRGQDVALRCDPISGHVSLFWYQQALGQGPEFLTYFQNEAQLDKSGLPSDRFFAERPEGSVSTLKIQRTQQEDSAVYLCASSLRGNSNQPQHFGDGTRLSIL.

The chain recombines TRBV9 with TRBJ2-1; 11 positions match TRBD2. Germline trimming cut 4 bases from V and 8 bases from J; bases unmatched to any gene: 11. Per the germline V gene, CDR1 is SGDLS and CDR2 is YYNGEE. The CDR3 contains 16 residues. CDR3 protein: CASSLLLAGGPDEQFF. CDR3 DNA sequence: TGTGCCAGCAGCCTACTTCTAGCGGGAGGTCCGGATGAGCAGTTCTTC.

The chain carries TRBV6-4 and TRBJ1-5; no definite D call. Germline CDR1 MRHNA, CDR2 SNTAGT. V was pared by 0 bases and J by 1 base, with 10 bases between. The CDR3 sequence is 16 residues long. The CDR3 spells CASSDSFLRSNQPQHF. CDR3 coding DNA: TGTGCCAGCAGTGACTCGTTTCTGCGGAGCAATCAGCCCCAGCATTTT.

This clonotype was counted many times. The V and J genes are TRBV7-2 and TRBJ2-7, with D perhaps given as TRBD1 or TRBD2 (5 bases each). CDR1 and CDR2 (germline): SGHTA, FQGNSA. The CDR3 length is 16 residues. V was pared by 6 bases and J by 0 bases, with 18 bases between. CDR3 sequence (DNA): TGTGCCAGCAGGTTCGACAGCGTTACTAGCTCCTACGAGCAGTACTTC. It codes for CASRFDSVTSSYEQYF.

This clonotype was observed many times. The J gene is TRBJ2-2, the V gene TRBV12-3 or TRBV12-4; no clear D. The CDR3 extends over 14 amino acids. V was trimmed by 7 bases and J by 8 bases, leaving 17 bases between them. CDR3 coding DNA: TGTGCCAGCACGCCCCCCCCGAACCGGGGGGAGCTGTTTTTT. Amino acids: CASTPPPNRGELFF.

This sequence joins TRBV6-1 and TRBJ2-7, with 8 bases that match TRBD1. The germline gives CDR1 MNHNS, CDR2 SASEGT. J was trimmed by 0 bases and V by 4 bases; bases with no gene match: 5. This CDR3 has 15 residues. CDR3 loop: CASSGTGQASYEQYF. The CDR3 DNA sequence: TGTGCCAGCAGTGGAACGGGACAGGCCTCCTACGAGCAGTACTTC.

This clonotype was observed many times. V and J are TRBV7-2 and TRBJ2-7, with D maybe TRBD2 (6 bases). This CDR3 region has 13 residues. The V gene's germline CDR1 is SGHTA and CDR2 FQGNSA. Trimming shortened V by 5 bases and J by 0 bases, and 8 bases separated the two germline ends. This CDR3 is CASSGSGSYEQYF. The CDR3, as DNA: TGTGCCAGCAGCGGTAGCGGCTCCTACGAGCAGTACTTC. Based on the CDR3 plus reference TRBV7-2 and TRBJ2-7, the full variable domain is GAGVSQSPSNKVTEKGKDVELRCDPISGHTALYWYRQSLGQGLEFLIYFQGNSAPDKSGLPSDRFSAERTGGSVSTLTIQRTQQEDSAVYLCASSGSGSYEQYFGPGTRLTVT.

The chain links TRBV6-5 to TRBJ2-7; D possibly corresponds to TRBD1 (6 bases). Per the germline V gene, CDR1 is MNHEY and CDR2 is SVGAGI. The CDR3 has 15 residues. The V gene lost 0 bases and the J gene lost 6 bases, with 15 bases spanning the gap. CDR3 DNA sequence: TGTGCCAGCAGTTACTCGATTGGGACACGGGTCGAGCAGTACTTC. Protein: CASSYSIGTRVEQYF.

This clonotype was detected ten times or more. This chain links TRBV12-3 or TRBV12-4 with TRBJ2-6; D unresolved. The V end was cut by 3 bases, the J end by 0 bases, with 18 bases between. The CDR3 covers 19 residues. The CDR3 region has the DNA TGTGCCAGCAGTTTTATCCATCGGCCCCAAGACTCTGGGGCCAACGTCCTGACTTTC. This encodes CASSFIHRPQDSGANVLTF.

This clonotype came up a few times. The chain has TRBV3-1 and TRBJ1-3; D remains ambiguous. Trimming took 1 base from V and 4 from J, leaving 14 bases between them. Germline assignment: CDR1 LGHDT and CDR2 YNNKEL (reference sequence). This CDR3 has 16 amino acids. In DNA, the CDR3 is TGTGCCAGCAGCCAAGGACACACTCGTGTCGGAAACACCATATATTTT. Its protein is CASSQGHTRVGNTIYF.

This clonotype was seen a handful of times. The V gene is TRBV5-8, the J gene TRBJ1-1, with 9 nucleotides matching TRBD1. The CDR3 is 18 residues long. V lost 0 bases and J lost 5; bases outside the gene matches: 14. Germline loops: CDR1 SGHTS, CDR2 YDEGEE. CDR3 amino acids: CASSLVLGTGTLRTEAFF. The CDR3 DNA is TGTGCCAGCAGCTTGGTTCTGGGGACAGGGACCTTGAGGACTGAAGCTTTCTTT.

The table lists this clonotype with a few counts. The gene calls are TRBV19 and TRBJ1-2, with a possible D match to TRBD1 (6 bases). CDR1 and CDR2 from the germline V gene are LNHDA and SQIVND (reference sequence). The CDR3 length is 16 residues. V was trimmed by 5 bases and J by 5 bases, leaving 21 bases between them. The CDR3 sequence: CASSDPRGGQRYGYTF. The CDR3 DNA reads TGTGCCAGTAGTGACCCCCGGGGGGGGCAGAGGTATGGCTACACCTTC.

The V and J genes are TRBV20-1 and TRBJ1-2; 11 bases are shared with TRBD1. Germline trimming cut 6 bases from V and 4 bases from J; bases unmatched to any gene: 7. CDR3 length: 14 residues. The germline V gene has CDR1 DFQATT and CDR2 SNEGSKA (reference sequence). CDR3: CSADRTGGSYGYTF. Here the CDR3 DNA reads TGCAGTGCGGACCGGACAGGGGGCTCCTATGGCTACACCTTC.

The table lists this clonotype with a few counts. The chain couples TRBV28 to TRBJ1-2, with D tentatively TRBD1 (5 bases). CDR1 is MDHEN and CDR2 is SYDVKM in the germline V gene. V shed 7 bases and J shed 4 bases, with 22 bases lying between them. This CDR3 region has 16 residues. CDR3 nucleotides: TGTGCCAGCACCCCCCGGGGGTCCACAAAAGCCTATGGCTACACCTTC. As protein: CASTPRGSTKAYGYTF.

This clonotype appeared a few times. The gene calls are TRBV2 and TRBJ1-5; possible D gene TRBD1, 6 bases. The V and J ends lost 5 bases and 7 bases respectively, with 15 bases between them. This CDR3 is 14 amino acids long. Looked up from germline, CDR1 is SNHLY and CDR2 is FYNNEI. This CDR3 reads CASSRDRTDQPQHF. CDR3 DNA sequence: TGTGCCAGCAGTCGCGACAGGACGGACCAGCCCCAGCATTTT.